Ten or more counts support the clone carrying this TCR beta chain. The antigen is unknown. The sample is drawn from a study of regulatory T cells in long-lasting Graves disease. Trimming cost V 7 bases and J 0 bases, with 18 bases left between them. CDR1 is MNHNS and CDR2 is SASEGT in the germline V gene. The CDR3 has 16 residues. Indicated time point: persistent/refractory GD, antithyroid drugs over 5 years with positive TRAb. PBMC-derived RNA was used for the TCR library. American Thyroid Association guidelines were used to diagnose Graves' disease. Whole-study findings and limits: Accuracy may have been reduced by the small sample size. TRBV28 was favored in persistent disease, as were TRBJ1-2 and TRBJ2-5. Lower TCR diversity characterized persistent Graves' patients relative to newly diagnosed patients.

The TCR beta library used iRepertoire HTBI primers with Arm-PCR amplification of CDR3. MiXCR, run by TCRdb on the multiplex PCR reads, gives a single entry per CDR3 protein. The sample has roughly 500,000 distinct CDR3 sequences, about a fifth seen once. The sample was peripheral blood mononuclear cells (PBMCs), taken when the disease was refractory, from a patient treated with antithyroid drugs. This chain links TRBV6-1 with TRBJ1-1, with D uncertain. This TCR derives from a female donor with Graves disease. CDR3 sequence: CASTPHSSSLNTEAFF. DNA for the CDR3: TGTGCCAGCACCCCCCACTCCAGCTCCCTGAACACTGAAGCTTTCTTT.